The clone carrying this T cell receptor beta chain occurred a few times. The entry originates in a study of T-cell memory formation after mild COVID-19. Sample barcodes and UMIs were carried by the TCR alpha and TCR beta cDNA libraries that 5'RACE generated with constant-segment primers. TCRdb used MiXCR to reprocess the 5' RACE reads, holding one entry per CDR3 protein. The data hold approximately 290,000 distinct CDR3 sequences, with roughly 15% observed a single time. The CDR3 is 16 amino acids. Germline CDR1 reads MNHEY; CDR2 reads SMNVEV (reference sequence). V lost 5 bases to trimming and J lost 8 bases; unmatched junction nucleotides: 9.

The sequenced sample consisted of PBMCs or a T cell subset sorted from them (not recorded which). The chain combines TRBV27 with TRBJ2-1; 13 nucleotides match TRBD2. The source is a man aged 18 to 35 who had mild COVID-19 (a few samples of this study predate the infection). Cell type and time point are not known. The CDR3 DNA sequence: TGTGCCAGCAGTATAAGACTAGCGGGGGGCCTTCATGAGCAGTTCTTC. Protein product: CASSIRLAGGLHEQFF.